Included here is one T cell receptor (beta chain) sequence, with context. How the authors handled the data: Sample TCR counts, which ranged from roughly 20,000 to 690,600, had a median of 95,638. TCRdb called the RACE reads again in MiXCR, with one record for every CDR3 protein. V and J calls and clone size were set by TCRdb, not the authors. The repertoire holds about 68,000 distinct CDR3 sequences, with approximately 11% as singletons. The time point is: pre-sensitization, week 0. Treatment here: therapeutic diphenylcyclopropenone sensitization with weekly scalp DPC. The sample belongs to a study of human T cells and chemical hapten exposure. CDR3 size: 11 residues. The germline gives CDR1 MDHEN, CDR2 SYDVKM. V lost 7 bases to trimming and J lost 2 bases, with 6 bases between them.

The origin of this receptor is a woman in her fifties or sixties with alopecia areata. Some clones in this sample may be carry-over from other donors' samples. The chain is built from TRBV28 and TRBJ2-7, with D possibly being TRBD1 (5 bases). Sequencing used whole blood, obtained in connection with sensitization to the hapten diphenylcyclopropenone (DPC). CDR3 nucleotide sequence: TGTGCCAGCACAGGGACCTACGAGCAGTACTTC. It codes for CASTGTYEQYF.